This TCR beta chain was documented in a study of T-cell reconstitution after alpha-beta-depleted transplantation in children. Unique molecular identifiers tagged the TCRbeta library. TCRdb recomputed calls from the PCR reads with MiXCR, one row per CDR3 protein. Of roughly 400,000 distinct CDR3 sequences listed, approximately 42% are singletons. CDR3 size: 14 residues. Unmatched junction bases numbered 6, after V lost 5 bases and J lost 4 bases. Germline V gene sequence: CDR1 SQVTM, CDR2 ANQGSEA. Sample: PBMCs, taken before TCRalphabeta/CD19-depleted stem cell transplant. The TCR was taken from a girl aged 2-15 years with aplastic anemia, due to receive a stem cell transplant. The chain combines TRBV29-1 with TRBJ1-1; TRBD1 matches at 11 bases. The CDR3: CSVKGQGASTEAFF. The CDR3 bases are TGCAGCGTTAAAGGACAGGGGGCGAGCACTGAAGCTTTCTTT.